The entry below gives a single TCR beta chain sequence along with its context. Cohorts were determined from participant-reported clinical history. Either two negative PCRs, clearance, or symptom resolution qualified Cohort 3 donors as recovered. The V gene end was trimmed by 5 bases and the J gene end by 7 bases; junction bases not matched to a gene: 7. The V gene's germline CDR1 is SNHLY and CDR2 FYNNEI. This CDR3 has 13 residues. The sample originates from a study of blood T cell repertoires in COVID-19. Across the whole study: Sample material is recorded as cDNA or gDNA derived from T cells, B-cell-depleted T cells, or PBMCs.

Original methodology: Using reference gene primer amplification, nucleated cell counts were estimated. Generated by immunoSEQ multiplex PCR, the TCRdb table keeps only in-frame clones and is missing some. That table furnishes V, J and clone size, whereas the DNA furnished D and trimming. The sample holds around 310,000 clones, 75% to 90% seen once. The sequencing input was PBMCs or T cells enriched from blood (not recorded which). The source of this sequence is a man aged 25 to 40 who had recovered from COVID-19. The chain recombines TRBV2 with TRBJ1-1, with TRBD1 identical over 7 bases. CDR3: CASSPDRAHEAFF. CDR3 sequence (DNA): TGTGCCAGCAGTCCTGACAGGGCGCATGAAGCTTTCTTT.